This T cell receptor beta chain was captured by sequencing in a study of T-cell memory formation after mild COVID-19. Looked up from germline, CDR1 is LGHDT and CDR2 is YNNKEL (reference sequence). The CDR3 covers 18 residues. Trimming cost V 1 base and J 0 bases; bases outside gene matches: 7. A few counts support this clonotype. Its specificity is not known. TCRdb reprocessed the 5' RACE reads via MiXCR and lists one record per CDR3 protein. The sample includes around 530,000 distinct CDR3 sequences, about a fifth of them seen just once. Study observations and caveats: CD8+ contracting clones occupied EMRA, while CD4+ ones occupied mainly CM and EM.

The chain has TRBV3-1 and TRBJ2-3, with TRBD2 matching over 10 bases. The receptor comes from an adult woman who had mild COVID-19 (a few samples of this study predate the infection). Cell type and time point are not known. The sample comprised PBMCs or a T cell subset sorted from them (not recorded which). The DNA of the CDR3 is TGTGCCAGCAGCCAAGGGACTAGCGGAGACTCTAGCACAGATACGCAGTATTTT. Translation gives CASSQGTSGDSSTDTQYF.